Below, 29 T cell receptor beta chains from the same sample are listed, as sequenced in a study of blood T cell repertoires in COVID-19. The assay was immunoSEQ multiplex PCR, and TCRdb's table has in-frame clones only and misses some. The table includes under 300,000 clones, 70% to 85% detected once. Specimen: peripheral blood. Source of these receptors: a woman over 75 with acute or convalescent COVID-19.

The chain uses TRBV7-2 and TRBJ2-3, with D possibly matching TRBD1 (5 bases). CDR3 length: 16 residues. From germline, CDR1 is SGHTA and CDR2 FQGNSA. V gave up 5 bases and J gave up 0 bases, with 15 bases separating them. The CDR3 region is CASSRDAAGSTDTQYF. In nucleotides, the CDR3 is TGTGCCAGCAGCCGCGACGCGGCAGGGAGCACAGATACGCAGTATTTT.

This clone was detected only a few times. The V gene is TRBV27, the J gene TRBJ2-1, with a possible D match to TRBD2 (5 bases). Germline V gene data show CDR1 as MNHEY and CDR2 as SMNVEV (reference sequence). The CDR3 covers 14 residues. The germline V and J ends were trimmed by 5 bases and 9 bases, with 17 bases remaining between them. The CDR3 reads CASSRSILGGEQFF. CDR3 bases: TGTGCCAGCAGTAGGTCCATACTAGGAGGTGAGCAGTTCTTC.

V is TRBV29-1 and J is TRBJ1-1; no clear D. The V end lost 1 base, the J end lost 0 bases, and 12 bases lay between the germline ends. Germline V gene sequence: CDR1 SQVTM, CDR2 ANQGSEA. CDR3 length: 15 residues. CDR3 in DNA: TGCAGCGTTGAAGCTGGGCACTGGATGAACACTGAAGCTTTCTTT. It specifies CSVEAGHWMNTEAFF.

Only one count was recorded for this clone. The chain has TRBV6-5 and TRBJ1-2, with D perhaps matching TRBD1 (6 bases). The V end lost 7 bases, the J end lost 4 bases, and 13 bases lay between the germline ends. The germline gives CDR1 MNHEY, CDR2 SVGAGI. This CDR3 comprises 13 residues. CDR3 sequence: CASTSQGSYGYTF. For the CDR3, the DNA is TGTGCCAGCACTTCTCAGGGGAGCTATGGCTACACCTTC.

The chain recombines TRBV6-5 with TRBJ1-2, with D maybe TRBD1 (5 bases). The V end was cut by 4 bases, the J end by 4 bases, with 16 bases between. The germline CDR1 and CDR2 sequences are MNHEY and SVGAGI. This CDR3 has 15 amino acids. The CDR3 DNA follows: TGTGCCAGCAGTTCGTACAGGAGGGGTGGCTATGGCTACACCTTC. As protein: CASSSYRRGGYGYTF.

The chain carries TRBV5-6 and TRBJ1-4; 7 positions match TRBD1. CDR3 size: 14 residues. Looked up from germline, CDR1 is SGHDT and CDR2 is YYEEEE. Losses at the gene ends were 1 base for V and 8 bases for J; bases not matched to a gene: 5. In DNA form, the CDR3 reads TGTGCCAGCAGCTTGAACAGGGGACGGGAAAAACTGTTTTTT. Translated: CASSLNRGREKLFF.

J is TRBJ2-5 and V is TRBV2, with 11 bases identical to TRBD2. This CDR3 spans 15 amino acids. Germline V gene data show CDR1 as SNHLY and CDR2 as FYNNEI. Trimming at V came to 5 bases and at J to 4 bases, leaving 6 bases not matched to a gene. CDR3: CASSLAGGPIETQYF. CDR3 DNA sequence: TGTGCCAGCAGTTTAGCGGGGGGGCCTATAGAGACCCAGTACTTC.

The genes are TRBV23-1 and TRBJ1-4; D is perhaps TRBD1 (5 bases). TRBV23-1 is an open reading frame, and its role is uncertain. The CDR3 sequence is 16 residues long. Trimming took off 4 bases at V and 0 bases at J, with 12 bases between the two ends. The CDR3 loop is CASSRQRLATNEKLFF. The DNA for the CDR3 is TGCGCCAGCAGTCGACAGCGACTTGCAACTAATGAAAAACTGTTTTTT.

This CDR3 reads CSVLRGGNTEAFF. CDR3 nucleotide sequence: TGCAGCGTTTTAAGGGGTGGCAACACTGAAGCTTTCTTT. The rearrangement joins TRBV29-1 to TRBJ1-1, with a tentative D call TRBD1 (5 bases). Trimming took 5 bases from V and 2 from J, leaving 12 bases between them. CDR1 and CDR2 from the germline V gene are SQVTM and ANQGSEA. The CDR3 has 13 residues.

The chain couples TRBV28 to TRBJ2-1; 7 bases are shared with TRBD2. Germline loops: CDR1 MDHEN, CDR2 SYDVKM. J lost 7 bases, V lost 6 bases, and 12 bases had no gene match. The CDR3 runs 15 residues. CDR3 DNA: TGTGCCAGCAGCCCTGGGGGGAGGGCCGTGAATGAGCAGTTCTTC. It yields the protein CASSPGGRAVNEQFF. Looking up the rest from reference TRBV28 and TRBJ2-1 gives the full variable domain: DVKVTQSSRYLVKRTGEKVFLECVQDMDHENMFWYRQDPGLGLRLIYFSYDVKMKEKGDIPEGYSVSREKKERFSLILESASTNQTSMYLCASSPGGRAVNEQFFGPGTRLTVL.

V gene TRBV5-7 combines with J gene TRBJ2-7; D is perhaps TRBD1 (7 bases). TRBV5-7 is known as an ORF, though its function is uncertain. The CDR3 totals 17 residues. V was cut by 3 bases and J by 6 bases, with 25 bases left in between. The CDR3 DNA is TGTGCCAGCAGCTGGGGGGCCAAGACAGGGACTTACTTCGAGCAGTACTTC. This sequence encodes CASSWGAKTGTYFEQYF.

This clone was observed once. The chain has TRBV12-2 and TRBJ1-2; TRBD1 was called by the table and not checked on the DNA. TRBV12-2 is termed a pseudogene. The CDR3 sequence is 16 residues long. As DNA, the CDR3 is TGTGCAAGTCGCCCTTCCCATGGGGCGCCTAACTATGGCTACACCTTC. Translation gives CASRPSHGAPNYGYTF.

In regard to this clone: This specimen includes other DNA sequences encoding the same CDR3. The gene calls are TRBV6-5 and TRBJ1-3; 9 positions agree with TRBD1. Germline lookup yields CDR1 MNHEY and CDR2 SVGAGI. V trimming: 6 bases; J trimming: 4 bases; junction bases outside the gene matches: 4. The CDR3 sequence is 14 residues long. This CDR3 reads CASSRTGAGNTIYF. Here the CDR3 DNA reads TGTGCCAGCAGCCGGACAGGGGCCGGAAACACCATATATTTT.

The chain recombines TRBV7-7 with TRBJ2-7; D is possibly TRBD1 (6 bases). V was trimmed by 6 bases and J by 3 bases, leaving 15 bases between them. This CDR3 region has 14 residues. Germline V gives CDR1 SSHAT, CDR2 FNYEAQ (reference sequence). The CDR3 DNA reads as TGTGCCAGCAGTCCCGGGACAAGAAACTACGAGCAGTACTTC. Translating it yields CASSPGTRNYEQYF.

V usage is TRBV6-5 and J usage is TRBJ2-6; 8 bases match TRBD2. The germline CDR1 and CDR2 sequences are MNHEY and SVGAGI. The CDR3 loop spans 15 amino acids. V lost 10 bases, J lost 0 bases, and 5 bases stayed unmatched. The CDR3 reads CATSGGGSGANVLTF. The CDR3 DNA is TGTGCCACATCCGGGGGGGGCTCTGGGGCCAACGTCCTGACTTTC.

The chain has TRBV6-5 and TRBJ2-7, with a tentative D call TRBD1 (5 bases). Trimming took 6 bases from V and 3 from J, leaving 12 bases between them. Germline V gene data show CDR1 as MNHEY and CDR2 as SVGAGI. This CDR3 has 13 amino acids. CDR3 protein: CASRTTAIYEQYF. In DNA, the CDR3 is TGTGCCAGCAGGACGACAGCAATCTACGAGCAGTACTTC.

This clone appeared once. The CDR3 spells CASSLGTGSLDGYTF. The CDR3 region has the DNA TGTGCCAGCAGTCTCGGGACAGGGTCCCTTGATGGCTACACCTTC. This rearrangement joins TRBV6-4 to TRBJ1-2; 9 nucleotides match TRBD1. The CDR3 spans 15 residues. With 5 bases clipped from V and 6 bases from J, the junction kept 10 bases outside the gene matches. Germline V gives CDR1 MRHNA, CDR2 SNTAGT.

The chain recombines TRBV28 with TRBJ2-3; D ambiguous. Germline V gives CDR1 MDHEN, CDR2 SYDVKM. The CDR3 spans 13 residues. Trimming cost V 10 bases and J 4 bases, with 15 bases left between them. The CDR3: CATQVGVPDTQYF. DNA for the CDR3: TGTGCCACCCAGGTCGGCGTACCAGATACGCAGTATTTT.

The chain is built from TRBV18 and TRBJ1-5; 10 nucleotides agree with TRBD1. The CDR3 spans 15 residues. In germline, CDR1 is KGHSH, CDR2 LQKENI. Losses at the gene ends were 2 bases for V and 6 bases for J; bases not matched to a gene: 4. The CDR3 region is CASSPRGDRGQPQHF. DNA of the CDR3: TGTGCCAGCTCACCAAGGGGGGACAGGGGTCAGCCCCAGCATTTT. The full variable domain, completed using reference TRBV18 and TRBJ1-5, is NAGVMQNPRHLVRRRGQEARLRCSPMKGHSHVYWYRQLPEEGLKFMVYLQKENIIDESGMPKERFSAEFPKEGPSILRIQQVVRGDSAAYFCASSPRGDRGQPQHFGDGTRLSIL.

The CDR3 here is CASSPTGNPGYTF. CDR3 DNA: TGTGCCAGCAGCCCTACAGGAAATCCTGGCTACACCTTC. This chain connects TRBV7-9 to TRBJ1-2; D may be TRBD1 (5 bases). V gave up 5 bases and J gave up 7 bases, with 14 bases separating them. In germline, CDR1 is SEHNR, CDR2 FQNEAQ (reference sequence). The CDR3 contains 13 residues. Using reference TRBV7-9 and TRBJ1-2 for the parts outside the CDR3, the full variable domain is DTGVSQNPRHKITKRGQNVTFRCDPISEHNRLYWYRQTLGQGPEFLTYFQNEAQLEKSRLLSDRFSAERPKGSFSTLEIQRTEQGDSAMYLCASSPTGNPGYTFGSGTRLTVV.

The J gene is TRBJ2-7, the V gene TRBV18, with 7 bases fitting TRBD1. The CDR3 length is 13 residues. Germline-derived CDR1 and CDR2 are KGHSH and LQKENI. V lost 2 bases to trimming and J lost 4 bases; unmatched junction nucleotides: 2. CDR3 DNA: TGTGCCAGCTCACCAAAGGGGGCTTACGAGCAGTACTTC. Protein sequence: CASSPKGAYEQYF.

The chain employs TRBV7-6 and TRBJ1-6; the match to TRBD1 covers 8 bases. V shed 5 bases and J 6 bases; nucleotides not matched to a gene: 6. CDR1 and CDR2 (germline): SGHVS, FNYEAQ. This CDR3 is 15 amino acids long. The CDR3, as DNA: TGTGCCAGCAGCCCAGGGACAGGACTTAATTCACCCCTCCACTTT. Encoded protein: CASSPGTGLNSPLHF.

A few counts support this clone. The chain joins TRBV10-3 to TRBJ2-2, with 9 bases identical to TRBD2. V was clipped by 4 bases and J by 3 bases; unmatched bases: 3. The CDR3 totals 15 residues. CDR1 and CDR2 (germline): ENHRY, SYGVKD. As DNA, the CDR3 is TGTGCCATCAGTGGGACTAGCGTGGACACCGGGGAGCTGTTTTTT. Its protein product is CAISGTSVDTGELFF.

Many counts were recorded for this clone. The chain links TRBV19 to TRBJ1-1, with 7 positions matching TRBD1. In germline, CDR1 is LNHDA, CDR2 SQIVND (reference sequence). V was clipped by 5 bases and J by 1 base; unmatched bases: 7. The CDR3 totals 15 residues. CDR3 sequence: CASSVLQGRNTEAFF. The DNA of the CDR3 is TGTGCCAGTAGTGTCCTACAGGGGAGGAACACTGAAGCTTTCTTT.

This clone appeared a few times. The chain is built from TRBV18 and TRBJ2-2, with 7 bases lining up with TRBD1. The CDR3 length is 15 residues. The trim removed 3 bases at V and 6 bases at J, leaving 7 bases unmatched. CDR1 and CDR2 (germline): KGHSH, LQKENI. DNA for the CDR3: TGTGCCAGCTCACCCCAGGGGGTGATCTCCGGGGAGCTGTTTTTT. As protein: CASSPQGVISGELFF.

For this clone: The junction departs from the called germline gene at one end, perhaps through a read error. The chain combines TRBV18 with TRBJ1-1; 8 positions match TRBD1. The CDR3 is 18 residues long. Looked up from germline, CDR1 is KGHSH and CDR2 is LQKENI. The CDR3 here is CASSSPPRTGRWSTEAFF. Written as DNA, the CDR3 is TGTGCCAGCTCATCACCCCCTAGGACAGGGCGGTGGAGCACTGAAGCTTTCTTT.

Here the CDR3 DNA reads TGTGCCAGCAGCTTAGGGGCAGCCGTAGCCAAAAACATTCAGTACTTC. As protein: CASSLGAAVAKNIQYF. The chain is built from TRBV7-8 and TRBJ2-4; D remains ambiguous. CDR1 is SGHVS and CDR2 is FQNEAQ in the germline V gene. Trimming pared 1 base from V and 0 bases from J, leaving 10 bases between. The CDR3 extends over 16 amino acids.

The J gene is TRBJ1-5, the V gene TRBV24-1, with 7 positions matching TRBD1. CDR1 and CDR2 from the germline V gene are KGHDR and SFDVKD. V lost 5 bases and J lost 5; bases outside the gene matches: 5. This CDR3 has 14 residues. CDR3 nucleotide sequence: TGTGCCACCAGTGCGGCCGACAGGGATCAGCCCCAGCATTTT. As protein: CATSAADRDQPQHF.

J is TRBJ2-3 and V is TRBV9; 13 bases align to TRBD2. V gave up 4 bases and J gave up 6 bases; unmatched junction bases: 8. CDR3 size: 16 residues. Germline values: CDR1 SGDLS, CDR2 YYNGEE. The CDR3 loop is CASSSGLAGDSDTQYF. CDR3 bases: TGTGCCAGCAGCTCAGGACTAGCGGGAGATTCCGATACGCAGTATTTT. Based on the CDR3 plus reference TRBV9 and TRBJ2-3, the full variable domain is DSGVTQTPKHLITATGQRVTLRCSPRSGDLSVYWYQQSLDQGLQFLIQYYNGEERAKGNILERFSAQQFPDLHSELNLSSLELGDSALYFCASSSGLAGDSDTQYFGPGTRLTVL.